This entry features one T cell receptor (beta chain) sequence. These data belong to a study of blood T cell repertoires in COVID-19. The overall study: Acute and convalescent COVID-19 specimens originated in the United States, Italy and Spain. Sample material is recorded as cDNA or gDNA derived from T cells, B-cell-depleted T cells, or PBMCs.

In the original analysis: By means of reference gene primer amplification, nucleated cell counts were estimated. This table comes from immunoSEQ multiplex PCR, and its TCRdb copy is limited to in-frame clones, with some not included. D and trimming were read from the DNA, whereas the V and J calls and clone size are those reported in that table. The data show roughly 280,000 clones, with about 89% seen just once and over 8% held by the top ten. The CDR3 is 14 amino acids. Germline CDR1 is MGHRA and CDR2 is YSYEKL. J was trimmed by 4 bases and V by 0 bases; bases with no gene match: 3. Sequencing was done on a sample of peripheral blood. The gene calls are TRBV4-1 and TRBJ2-7; 7 bases align to TRBD1. This clonotype originated in a man between 40 and 49 years old with active or convalescent COVID-19. Written as DNA, the CDR3 is TGCGCCAGCAGCCAAGACATACAGGGGTACGAGCAGTACTTC. As protein: CASSQDIQGYEQYF.